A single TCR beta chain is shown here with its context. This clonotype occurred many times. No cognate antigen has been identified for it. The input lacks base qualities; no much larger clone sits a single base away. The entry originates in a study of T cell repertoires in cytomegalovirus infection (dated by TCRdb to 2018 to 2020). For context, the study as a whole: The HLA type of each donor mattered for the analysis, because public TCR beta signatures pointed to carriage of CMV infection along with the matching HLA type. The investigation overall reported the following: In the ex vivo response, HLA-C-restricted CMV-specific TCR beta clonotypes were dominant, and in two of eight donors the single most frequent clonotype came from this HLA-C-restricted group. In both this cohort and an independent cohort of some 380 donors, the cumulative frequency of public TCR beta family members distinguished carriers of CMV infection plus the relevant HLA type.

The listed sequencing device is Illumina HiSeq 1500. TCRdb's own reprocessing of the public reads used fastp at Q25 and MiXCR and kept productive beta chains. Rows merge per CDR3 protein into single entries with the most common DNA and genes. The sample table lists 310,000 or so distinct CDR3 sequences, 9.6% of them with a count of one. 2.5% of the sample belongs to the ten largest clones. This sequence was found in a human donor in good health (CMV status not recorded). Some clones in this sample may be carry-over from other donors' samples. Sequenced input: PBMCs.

The CDR3 region reads CASTPSTGRNTEAFF. The DNA is TGTGCCAGCACCCCTTCGACAGGGCGGAACACTGAAGCTTTCTTT. The chain uses TRBV28 and TRBJ1-1; 7 central nucleotides agree with TRBD1. The CDR3 goes from the cysteine to the phenylalanine over 15 residues. The sequence is cut down to CDR3 DNA, 45 bases in frame from base 1. Trimming accounts for 7 bases at V and 1 base at J, while the number of junction bases matched to no gene is 9. The germline V gene encodes CDR1 MDHEN and CDR2 SYDVKM.